Below, 19 T cell receptor beta chains from the same sample are listed, as sequenced in a study of cytomegalovirus exposure and HLA in healthy donors (dated by TCRdb to 2017 to 2019). The library was obtained by the immunoSEQ multiplex PCR assay. For the multiplex PCR, a mixture combining 60 forward primers for TCR Vbeta segments and 13 reverse primers for TCR Jbeta segments was used. TCRdb's version of the immuneACCESS table is confined to in-frame rearrangements and falls short of the full clone set. An unresolved V gene accounts for under half of the shortfall where checked; the remainder is of unknown origin. The sample table on file contains approximately 110,000 clones. The top ten constitute about 2.3% of the sample. The source material was PBMCs. These receptors all stem from a man aged 35 to 55 in good health and CMV-seronegative.

The chain links TRBV19 to TRBJ1-5; maybe TRBD1 (5 bases). V dropped 3 bases and J dropped 7 bases, with 13 bases sitting between them. CDR1 and CDR2 from the germline V gene are LNHDA and SQIVND (reference sequence). CDR3 length equals 14 residues. The CDR3 sequence: CASSISGADQPQHF. CDR3 bases: TGTGCCAGTAGTATCTCTGGGGCTGACCAGCCCCAGCATTTT.

The chain carries TRBV5-4 and TRBJ2-7, with D possibly being TRBD1 (5 bases). This CDR3 region has 14 residues. Germline assignment: CDR1 SGHNT and CDR2 YYREEE (reference sequence). V shed 0 bases and J shed 3 bases, with 10 bases lying between them. CDR3 in DNA: TGTGCCAGCAGCTTGGGCCAGGGTGGCTACGAGCAGTACTTC. Translating it yields CASSLGQGGYEQYF.

The chain has TRBV5-6 and TRBJ2-3; D possibly corresponds to TRBD1 (7 bases). CDR3 size: 15 residues. Germline V gene sequence: CDR1 SGHDT, CDR2 YYEEEE. Deletions cut 4 bases from V and 5 bases from J, with 17 bases between. This chain's CDR3 is CASSRGGQGGDTQYF. The CDR3 DNA reads TGTGCCAGCAGCAGAGGGGGGCAGGGGGGAGATACGCAGTATTTT.

V gene TRBV7-9 combines with J gene TRBJ1-6; the D gene is possibly TRBD1 (6 bases). Deletions cut 5 bases from V and 9 bases from J, with 17 bases between. The CDR3 contains 15 residues. Per the germline V gene, CDR1 is SEHNR and CDR2 is FQNEAQ (reference sequence). CDR3 nucleotide sequence: TGTGCCAGCAGCCCTTTTACAGGGAGCGGTTCACCCCTCCACTTT. Protein: CASSPFTGSGSPLHF.

The chain is built from TRBV2 and TRBJ1-2; TRBD1 might be the D (6 bases). This CDR3 comprises 13 residues. Trimming took off 8 bases at V and 4 bases at J, with 14 bases between the two ends. Germline CDR1 is SNHLY and CDR2 is FYNNEI. The CDR3 nucleotides are TGTGCCAGCCAAAAACAGGGTTCCTATGGCTACACCTTC. This codes for CASQKQGSYGYTF.

The chain couples TRBV27 to TRBJ2-5, with 11 bases identical to TRBD2. Germline loops: CDR1 MNHEY, CDR2 SMNVEV (reference sequence). CDR3 length: 16 residues. V was pared by 4 bases and J by 4 bases, with 8 bases of the junction left unmatched. For the CDR3, the DNA is TGTGCCAGCAGTTCTTATAGCGGGAGGGCCAGAGAGACCCAGTACTTC. It is translated as CASSSYSGRARETQYF.

The gene calls are TRBV2 and TRBJ2-3, with TRBD2 identical over 7 bases. With 7 bases clipped from V and 4 bases from J, the junction kept 2 bases outside the gene matches. There are 12 residues in the CDR3. The V gene's germline CDR1 is SNHLY and CDR2 FYNNEI. CDR3 region: CASKREADTQYF. CDR3 coding DNA: TGTGCCAGCAAGCGGGAAGCAGATACGCAGTATTTT.

As concerns this clone: The junction and the germline gene differ at one end; a read error may be behind it. This chain joins TRBV7-7 and TRBJ2-1; 7 bases are a match to TRBD2. Germline V lookup: CDR1 SSHAT, CDR2 FNYEAQ (reference sequence). CDR3 length equals 15 residues. CDR3 amino acids: CASRRDYYSYNEQFF. The CDR3 DNA reads TGTGCTAGCAGGCGGGACTACTACTCCTACAATGAGCAGTTCTTC.

The rearrangement links TRBV6-6 to TRBJ1-4; D ambiguous. V shed 5 bases and J shed 7 bases, with 11 bases lying between them. There are 13 residues in the CDR3. In germline, CDR1 is MNHNY, CDR2 SVGAGI (reference sequence). The CDR3 is CASSNLRGEKLFF. The CDR3 region has the DNA TGTGCCAGCAGTAACCTACGGGGTGAAAAACTGTTTTTT.

The chain links TRBV11-3 to TRBJ2-1, with 7 bases lining up with TRBD1. The CDR3 sequence is 13 residues long. V lost 6 bases, J lost 5 bases, and 4 bases stayed unmatched. Germline CDR1 SGHNT, CDR2 YENEEA. CDR3 coding DNA: TGTGCCAGCAGACGGGACAGCAACAATGAGCAGTTCTTC. Encoded protein: CASRRDSNNEQFF.

The genes are TRBV29-1 and TRBJ1-1; D call uncertain. Trimming took off 7 bases at V and 1 base at J, with 10 bases between the two ends. Looked up from germline, CDR1 is SQVTM and CDR2 is ANQGSEA. CDR3 length: 12 residues. This CDR3 is CSAARGNTEAFF. CDR3 coding DNA: TGCAGCGCGGCACGGGGGAACACTGAAGCTTTCTTT.

The chain couples TRBV29-1 to TRBJ1-1; 10 bases match TRBD1. The germline CDR1 and CDR2 sequences are SQVTM and ANQGSEA. V shed 6 bases and J 2 bases; nucleotides not matched to a gene: 3. CDR3 length: 13 residues. The CDR3 bases are TGCAGCGTCAGGGACAGGGGTAACACTGAAGCTTTCTTT. Its protein product is CSVRDRGNTEAFF.

J is TRBJ2-7 and V is TRBV28; a possible D gene is TRBD1 (6 bases). Per germline, CDR1 MDHEN and CDR2 SYDVKM. The CDR3 extends over 14 amino acids. Trimming shortened V by 7 bases and J by 6 bases, and 19 bases separated the two germline ends. CDR3 amino acids: CASTPTGKKGEQYF. The CDR3 DNA is TGTGCCAGCACCCCTACAGGGAAAAAGGGCGAGCAGTACTTC.

The chain has TRBV11-2 and TRBJ1-3; D is possibly TRBD1 (5 bases). Germline V lookup: CDR1 SGHAT, CDR2 FQNNGV. V was clipped by 2 bases and J by 0 bases, with 14 bases between them. CDR3 size: 17 residues. The CDR3 nucleotides read TGTGCCAGCAGCTTACGACAGACGTTGAGCTCTGGAAACACCATATATTTT. This translates into CASSLRQTLSSGNTIYF. The full variable domain, in which reference TRBV11-2 and TRBJ1-3 provide the parts outside the CDR3, is EAGVAQSPRYKIIEKRQSVAFWCNPISGHATLYWYQQILGQGPKLLIQFQNNGVVDDSQLPKDRFSAERLKGVDSTLKIQPAKLEDSAVYLCASSLRQTLSSGNTIYFGEGSWLTVV.

The chain employs TRBV28 and TRBJ1-2, with TRBD1 identical over 7 bases. CDR1 MDHEN and CDR2 SYDVKM come from the germline V gene. V shed 2 bases, J shed 4 bases, and the junction held 7 bases outside the gene matches. The length of the CDR3 is 15 residues. The CDR3 protein is CASSLRGQQIYGYTF. The CDR3 nucleotides are TGTGCCAGCAGTTTAAGGGGACAGCAAATCTATGGCTACACCTTC.

V gene TRBV7-9 combines with J gene TRBJ1-1; D uncertain. With 7 bases removed from V and 0 bases from J, the gap between germline ends came to 12 bases. Germline CDR1 and CDR2: SEHNR and FQNEAQ (reference sequence). The CDR3 loop spans 14 amino acids. The CDR3 region is CASIIANMNTEAFF. CDR3 nucleotide sequence: TGTGCCAGCATTATCGCCAACATGAACACTGAAGCTTTCTTT.

V and J are TRBV15 and TRBJ2-5; D is perhaps TRBD2 (6 bases). The end of the DNA fits TRBJ2-7 better, so the J call may be wrong. The CDR3 runs 15 residues. Germline V gene sequence: CDR1 LNHNV, CDR2 YYDKDF (reference sequence). DNA for the CDR3: TGTGCCACCAGCAGAGAAAATAGCGGCGCCTACGAGCAGTACTTC. Residues: CATSRENSGAYEQYF.

V is TRBV6-1 and J is TRBJ2-1, with 10 bases matching TRBD2. The CDR3 is made up of 19 amino acids. With V trimmed by 3 bases and J by 5 bases, 16 bases remained unmatched. Germline V gene sequence: CDR1 MNHNS, CDR2 SASEGT. CDR3 bases: TGTGCCAGCAGTGAGGACCCTAGCGGGAGTTTCCAAAGAAACAATGAGCAGTTCTTC. Translation: CASSEDPSGSFQRNNEQFF.

The chain employs TRBV11-3 and TRBJ2-2; TRBD2 aligns across 7 bases. The CDR3 length is 14 residues. Germline CDR1 SGHNT, CDR2 YENEEA. Losses at the gene ends were 6 bases for V and 5 bases for J; bases not matched to a gene: 6. The CDR3 is CASSGLDRTGELFF. CDR3 sequence (DNA): TGTGCCAGCAGTGGACTAGATCGAACCGGGGAGCTGTTTTTT.